Listed below are T cell receptor beta chains from one sample, sequenced in a study of T-cell memory formation after mild COVID-19. Using its own MiXCR run on the 5' RACE reads, TCRdb lists one record per CDR3 protein. The table records 400,000 or so distinct CDR3 sequences, around a fifth of them present only once. What was sequenced was PBMCs or a T cell subset sorted from them (not recorded which). The receptor source for this set is an adult woman who had mild COVID-19 (a few samples of this study predate the infection). Cell type and time point are not known. The CDR3 runs from the conserved cysteine through the conserved F or W. The D gene is left open where the match is weak. Clone size is not always given. Where it is, it says once, few, many or a class for expanded clones.

J gene: TRBJ2-2
V gene: TRBV24-1
CDR3 length: 15
clone size: .
D gene: .
CDR3 protein: CATSWTTGNTGELFF
CDR3 DNA: TGTGCCACCAGTTGGACGACAGGGAACACCGGGGAGCTGTTTTTT

J gene: TRBJ2-1
V gene: TRBV4-3
CDR3 length: 17
clone size: .
D gene: TRBD2
CDR3 protein: CASSQGLAGGPGNEQFF
CDR3 DNA: TGCGCCAGCAGCCAAGGACTAGCGGGAGGGCCAGGCAATGAGCAGTTCTTC

J gene: TRBJ2-7
V gene: TRBV27
CDR3 length: 14
clone size: .
D gene: .
CDR3 protein: CASGGHYSNNEQYF
CDR3 DNA: TGTGCCAGCGGGGGACACTATAGTAACAACGAGCAGTACTTC

J gene: TRBJ2-7
V gene: TRBV3-1
CDR3 length: 14
clone size: many
D gene: .
CDR3 protein: CASSQVSGKDEQYF
CDR3 DNA: TGTGCCAGCAGCCAAGTCTCAGGGAAGGACGAGCAGTACTTC

J gene: TRBJ2-7
V gene: TRBV10-3
CDR3 length: 12
clone size: few
D gene: TRBD1
CDR3 protein: CAIGTGAHEQYF
CDR3 DNA: TGTGCCATCGGGACAGGGGCCCACGAGCAGTACTTC

J gene: TRBJ2-3
V gene: TRBV5-1
CDR3 length: 14
clone size: .
D gene: .
CDR3 protein: CASSFGQNTDTQYF
CDR3 DNA: TGCGCCAGCAGCTTTGGACAGAACACAGATACGCAGTATTTT

J gene: TRBJ1-1
V gene: TRBV5-1
CDR3 length: 15
clone size: few
D gene: TRBD1
CDR3 protein: CASSLATGSHTEAFF
CDR3 DNA: TGCGCCAGCAGCTTGGCGACAGGGTCACACACTGAAGCTTTCTTT

J gene: TRBJ1-5
V gene: TRBV14
CDR3 length: 14
clone size: .
D gene: .
CDR3 protein: CASSQYGGNHPQHF
CDR3 DNA: TGTGCCAGCAGCCAATACGGAGGCAATCACCCCCAGCATTTT

J gene: TRBJ2-1
V gene: TRBV24-1
CDR3 length: 15
clone size: few
D gene: .
CDR3 protein: CATRDSWGVYNEQFF
CDR3 DNA: TGTGCCACCAGGGATTCTTGGGGGGTCTACAATGAGCAGTTCTTC

J gene: TRBJ2-3
V gene: TRBV9
CDR3 length: 15
clone size: many
D gene: .
CDR3 protein: CASSVAGGASDTQYF
CDR3 DNA: TGTGCCAGCAGCGTAGCAGGGGGGGCCTCAGATACGCAGTATTTT

J gene: TRBJ2-1
V gene: TRBV6-6
CDR3 length: 11
clone size: .
D gene: .
CDR3 protein: CATSRNTEQFF
CDR3 DNA: TGTGCCACCTCTAGAAACACTGAGCAGTTCTTC

J gene: TRBJ2-3
V gene: TRBV7-3
CDR3 length: 17
clone size: .
D gene: TRBD2
CDR3 protein: CASSPGLVPQDADTQYF
CDR3 DNA: TGTGCCAGCAGCCCAGGACTAGTCCCCCAGGATGCAGATACGCAGTATTTT

J gene: TRBJ1-1
V gene: TRBV7-9
CDR3 length: 15
clone size: .
D gene: .
CDR3 protein: CASSLHAGGGPEAFF
CDR3 DNA: TGTGCCAGCAGCCTCCACGCGGGGGGGGGGCCTGAAGCTTTCTTT

J gene: TRBJ2-2
V gene: TRBV6-1
CDR3 length: 14
clone size: .
D gene: TRBD1
CDR3 protein: CASEGQANTGELFF
CDR3 DNA: TGTGCCAGCGAGGGACAGGCGAACACCGGGGAGCTGTTTTTT

J gene: TRBJ2-7
V gene: TRBV7-9
CDR3 length: 15
clone size: few
D gene: TRBD2
CDR3 protein: CASSLVSGTRREQYF
CDR3 DNA: TGTGCCAGCAGCTTAGTTAGCGGGACCCGGCGGGAGCAGTACTTC

J gene: TRBJ1-1
V gene: TRBV18
CDR3 length: 13
clone size: .
D gene: .
CDR3 protein: CASSPQGHGEAFF
CDR3 DNA: TGTGCCAGCTCACCACAGGGGCATGGAGAAGCTTTCTTT

J gene: TRBJ2-7
V gene: TRBV9
CDR3 length: 14
clone size: .
D gene: .
CDR3 protein: CASSVGGARYEQYF
CDR3 DNA: TGTGCCAGCAGCGTAGGAGGGGCGAGGTACGAGCAGTACTTC

J gene: TRBJ2-7
V gene: TRBV20-1
CDR3 length: 13
clone size: few
D gene: .
CDR3 protein: CSAPERGTYEQYF
CDR3 DNA: TGCAGTGCTCCAGAGAGGGGAACCTACGAGCAGTACTTC

J gene: TRBJ2-3
V gene: TRBV5-1
CDR3 length: 16
clone size: few
D gene: .
CDR3 protein: CASSLGQTVVTEAQYF
CDR3 DNA: TGCGCCAGCAGCTTAGGGCAGACGGTTGTAACGGAAGCGCAGTATTTT

J gene: TRBJ1-2
V gene: TRBV5-5
CDR3 length: 14
clone size: .
D gene: TRBD1
CDR3 protein: CASSLDRGVYGYTF
CDR3 DNA: TGTGCCAGCAGCTTGGACAGGGGAGTCTATGGCTACACCTTC

J gene: TRBJ1-2
V gene: TRBV29-1
CDR3 length: 14
clone size: .
D gene: .
CDR3 protein: CSVRGGQTNYGYTF
CDR3 DNA: TGCAGCGTTCGGGGGGGCCAGACTAACTATGGCTACACCTTC

J gene: TRBJ2-7
V gene: TRBV18
CDR3 length: 15
clone size: .
D gene: TRBD2
CDR3 protein: CASSPPGRETYEQYF
CDR3 DNA: TGTGCCAGCTCACCACCGGGGAGGGAGACCTACGAGCAGTACTTC

J gene: TRBJ2-3
V gene: TRBV29-1
CDR3 length: 16
clone size: .
D gene: TRBD2
CDR3 protein: CSVVKGSSGSTDTQYF
CDR3 DNA: TGCAGCGTCGTCAAGGGGAGTAGCGGGAGCACAGATACGCAGTATTTT

J gene: TRBJ2-1
V gene: TRBV12-3/TRBV12-4
CDR3 length: 15
clone size: .
D gene: .
CDR3 protein: CASSSSGQVNNEQFF
CDR3 DNA: .

J gene: TRBJ2-5
V gene: TRBV4-1
CDR3 length: 15
clone size: few
D gene: .
CDR3 protein: CASSRNPGGGETQYF
CDR3 DNA: TGCGCCAGCAGCCGAAATCCAGGGGGGGGAGAGACCCAGTACTTC

J gene: TRBJ2-2
V gene: TRBV11-2
CDR3 length: 19
clone size: few
D gene: TRBD2
CDR3 protein: CASSLPGWASGGNTGELFF
CDR3 DNA: TGTGCCAGCAGCTTACCCGGGTGGGCTAGCGGGGGCAACACCGGGGAGCTGTTTTTT

J gene: TRBJ2-2
V gene: TRBV29-1
CDR3 length: 11
clone size: few
D gene: .
CDR3 protein: CSVWITGELFF
CDR3 DNA: TGCAGCGTTTGGATCACCGGGGAGCTGTTTTTT

J gene: TRBJ2-5
V gene: TRBV12-5
CDR3 length: 12
clone size: few
D gene: .
CDR3 protein: CASGSPSETQYF
CDR3 DNA: TGTGCTAGTGGTTCCCCCTCAGAGACCCAGTACTTC

J gene: TRBJ2-7
V gene: TRBV5-6
CDR3 length: 14
clone size: .
D gene: TRBD2
CDR3 protein: CASSSAAGAYEQYF
CDR3 DNA: TGTGCCAGCAGCTCCGCAGCGGGGGCCTACGAGCAGTACTTC

J gene: TRBJ2-5
V gene: TRBV7-9
CDR3 length: 12
clone size: few
D gene: .
CDR3 protein: CASSLAVGTQYF
CDR3 DNA: TGTGCCAGCAGCTTAGCGGTTGGGACCCAGTACTTC

J gene: TRBJ2-4
V gene: TRBV5-5
CDR3 length: 12
clone size: .
D gene: .
CDR3 protein: CASSLGGDIQYF
CDR3 DNA: TGTGCCAGCAGCTTGGGGGGTGACATTCAGTACTTC

J gene: TRBJ1-2
V gene: TRBV20-1
CDR3 length: 14
clone size: .
D gene: .
CDR3 protein: CSARDRQVNYGYTF
CDR3 DNA: TGCAGTGCTAGAGATCGACAGGTCAACTATGGCTACACCTTC

J gene: TRBJ1-5
V gene: TRBV4-2
CDR3 length: 14
clone size: .
D gene: .
CDR3 protein: CASSPRGPDHPQHF
CDR3 DNA: TGTGCCAGCAGCCCCCGGGGTCCGGACCACCCCCAGCATTTT

J gene: TRBJ1-2
V gene: TRBV18
CDR3 length: 15
clone size: few
D gene: TRBD1
CDR3 protein: CASSPLDRANYGYTF
CDR3 DNA: TGTGCCAGCTCACCTTTGGACAGGGCTAACTATGGCTACACCTTC

J gene: TRBJ2-3
V gene: TRBV5-1
CDR3 length: 14
clone size: many
D gene: TRBD2
CDR3 protein: CASSSTSDGDTQYF
CDR3 DNA: TGCGCCAGCAGCTCCACTAGCGATGGGGATACGCAGTATTTT

J gene: TRBJ2-2
V gene: TRBV4-1
CDR3 length: 18
clone size: .
D gene: TRBD1
CDR3 protein: CASSQENLGTVNTGELFF
CDR3 DNA: TGCGCCAGCAGCCAAGAAAATTTGGGGACAGTTAACACCGGGGAGCTGTTTTTT

J gene: TRBJ2-1
V gene: TRBV15
CDR3 length: 16
clone size: .
D gene: TRBD2
CDR3 protein: CATSRDRGGVYNEQFF
CDR3 DNA: TGTGCCACCAGCAGAGATCGGGGGGGCGTCTACAATGAGCAGTTCTTC

J gene: TRBJ1-5
V gene: TRBV29-1
CDR3 length: 13
clone size: few
D gene: TRBD1
CDR3 protein: CSVGTGTSQPQHF
CDR3 DNA: TGCAGCGTGGGGACAGGGACATCACAGCCCCAGCATTTT

J gene: TRBJ2-3
V gene: TRBV18
CDR3 length: 14
clone size: few
D gene: TRBD2
CDR3 protein: CASSLAGVSDTQYF
CDR3 DNA: TGTGCCAGCTCACTAGCGGGAGTGTCAGATACGCAGTATTTT

J gene: TRBJ2-7
V gene: TRBV12-3/TRBV12-4
CDR3 length: 15
clone size: few
D gene: TRBD1
CDR3 protein: CASSVYGTGGYEQYF
CDR3 DNA: TGTGCCAGCAGTGTGTATGGGACAGGGGGCTACGAGCAGTACTTC

J gene: TRBJ2-3
V gene: TRBV29-1
CDR3 length: 13
clone size: few
D gene: .
CDR3 protein: CSVLNPVTDTQYF
CDR3 DNA: TGCAGCGTTCTAAACCCGGTCACAGATACGCAGTATTTT

J gene: TRBJ2-1
V gene: TRBV12-3/TRBV12-4
CDR3 length: 14
clone size: .
D gene: TRBD2
CDR3 protein: CASTPSGRGHEKFF
CDR3 DNA: TGTGCCAGCACTCCTAGCGGGAGGGGGCATGAGAAGTTCTTC

J gene: TRBJ1-1
V gene: TRBV20-1
CDR3 length: 15
clone size: few
D gene: .
CDR3 protein: CSASPGGVLNTEAFF
CDR3 DNA: TGCAGTGCTAGCCCCGGGGGAGTGTTAAACACTGAAGCTTTCTTT

J gene: TRBJ2-3
V gene: TRBV24-1
CDR3 length: 15
clone size: .
D gene: .
CDR3 protein: CATSEPRQRTDTQYF
CDR3 DNA: TGTGCCACCAGTGAACCACGACAGCGTACAGATACGCAGTATTTT

J gene: TRBJ2-3
V gene: TRBV20-1
CDR3 length: 10
clone size: few
D gene: .
CDR3 protein: CSARSDTQYF
CDR3 DNA: TGCAGTGCTAGGTCAGATACGCAGTATTTT

J gene: TRBJ2-7
V gene: TRBV4-1
CDR3 length: 16
clone size: few
D gene: .
CDR3 protein: CASSQEEGTPAYEQYF
CDR3 DNA: TGCGCCAGCAGCCAAGAAGAAGGGACACCAGCTTACGAGCAGTACTTC

J gene: TRBJ1-1
V gene: TRBV20-1
CDR3 length: 13
clone size: .
D gene: .
CDR3 protein: CSASATQNTEAFF
CDR3 DNA: TGCAGTGCTAGCGCGACTCAGAACACTGAAGCTTTCTTT

J gene: TRBJ2-1
V gene: TRBV29-1
CDR3 length: 10
clone size: few
D gene: .
CDR3 protein: CSVARTEQFF
CDR3 DNA: TGCAGCGTTGCAAGGACGGAGCAGTTCTTC

J gene: TRBJ1-3
V gene: TRBV2
CDR3 length: 15
clone size: few
D gene: .
CDR3 protein: CASSAGMGSGNTIYF
CDR3 DNA: TGTGCCAGCAGTGCTGGGATGGGCTCTGGAAACACCATATATTTT

J gene: TRBJ2-7
V gene: TRBV4-3
CDR3 length: 14
clone size: few
D gene: .
CDR3 protein: CASSQGDSPYEQYF
CDR3 DNA: TGCGCCAGCAGCCAAGGGGACTCGCCCTACGAGCAGTACTTC

J gene: TRBJ2-7
V gene: TRBV4-3
CDR3 length: 17
clone size: .
D gene: .
CDR3 protein: CASSQELRDINSYEQYF
CDR3 DNA: TGCGCCAGCAGCCAAGAACTCCGGGACATCAATTCCTACGAGCAGTACTTC

J gene: TRBJ1-2
V gene: TRBV12-3/TRBV12-4
CDR3 length: 12
clone size: few
D gene: .
CDR3 protein: CASSLQGYGYTF
CDR3 DNA: TGTGCCAGCAGTCTACAGGGCTATGGCTACACCTTC

J gene: TRBJ2-2
V gene: TRBV5-1
CDR3 length: 13
clone size: medium-sized
D gene: .
CDR3 protein: CASSFGQPGELFF
CDR3 DNA: TGCGCCAGCAGCTTCGGGCAGCCCGGGGAGCTGTTTTTT

J gene: TRBJ2-3
V gene: TRBV29-1
CDR3 length: 15
clone size: .
D gene: .
CDR3 protein: CSVDGGDARTDTQYF
CDR3 DNA: TGCAGCGTTGATGGTGGGGACGCCCGCACAGATACGCAGTATTTT